The 11 T cell receptor beta chains presented below share a single source sample, sequenced in a study of T-cell memory formation after mild COVID-19. TCRdb re-derived calls from the 5' RACE reads in MiXCR, one entry per CDR3 protein. The sample yields roughly 480,000 distinct CDR3 sequences, roughly 25% seen once. Sequencing used PBMCs or a T cell subset sorted from them (not recorded which). All receptors come from an adult woman who had mild COVID-19 (a few samples of this study predate the infection). Cell type and time point are not known.

This chain connects TRBV4-1 to TRBJ2-2; D gene uncertain. Germline V CDR1 and CDR2: MGHRA, YSYEKL. V lost 0 bases and J lost 7, with 6 bases in between. This CDR3 region has 13 residues. The CDR3 DNA reads TGCGCCAGCAGCCAAGAGTTAGTCGGGGAGCTGTTTTTT. This gives the protein CASSQELVGELFF.

V gene TRBV6-5 combines with J gene TRBJ2-3; D perhaps matches TRBD1 (8 bases). Germline-derived CDR1 and CDR2 are MNHEY and SVGAGI. The CDR3 length is 14 residues. The V and J ends lost 5 bases and 5 bases respectively, with 14 bases between them. CDR3: CASSQQGEGDTQYF. DNA for the CDR3: TGTGCCAGCAGTCAACAGGGGGAGGGAGATACGCAGTATTTT.

The chain couples TRBV5-1 to TRBJ2-2; 10 positions agree with TRBD1. Losses at the gene ends were 3 bases for V and 3 bases for J; bases not matched to a gene: 8. This CDR3 spans 17 amino acids. Germline-derived CDR1 and CDR2 are SGHRS and YFSETQ. The CDR3, as DNA: TGCGCCAGCAGCTGGACGGGACAGGGGAGCTACACCGGGGAGCTGTTTTTT. Encoded protein: CASSWTGQGSYTGELFF.

This clonotype was observed once. The genes are TRBV6-1 and TRBJ1-4; tentatively, D is TRBD1 (6 bases). The V end lost 3 bases, the J end lost 6 bases, and 17 bases lay between the germline ends. CDR1 and CDR2 from the germline V gene are MNHNS and SASEGT. The length of the CDR3 is 16 residues. The CDR3 sequence is CASSDSWGAGDEKLFF. The CDR3 DNA reads as TGTGCCAGCAGTGATTCGTGGGGGGCGGGTGATGAAAAACTGTTTTTT.

The chain joins TRBV29-1 to TRBJ2-3, with D tentatively TRBD2 (5 bases). CDR3 length equals 14 residues. V was clipped by 3 bases and J by 2 bases, with 12 bases between them. Germline-derived CDR1 and CDR2 are SQVTM and ANQGSEA. CDR3 in amino acids: CSVDDGLNTDTQYF. The CDR3 region has the DNA TGCAGCGTTGACGATGGACTCAACACAGATACGCAGTATTTT.

This clonotype was counted a few times. The J gene is TRBJ1-4, the V gene TRBV25-1; a weak D match, TRBD1 (5 bases). Looked up from germline, CDR1 is MGHDK and CDR2 is SYGVNS. V lost 5 bases to trimming and J lost 2 bases, with 12 bases between them. The CDR3 is 15 residues long. CDR3 in amino acids: CASSPAGRTNEKLFF. CDR3 bases: TGTGCCAGCAGTCCGGCGGGACGGACTAATGAAAAACTGTTTTTT.

This chain joins TRBV19 and TRBJ2-7, with a tentative D call TRBD2 (6 bases). The germline V gene encodes CDR1 LNHDA and CDR2 SQIVND (reference sequence). CDR3 length: 12 amino acids. Trimming left V 3 bases short and J 6 bases short, with 9 bases between. CDR3: CASSIGGREQYF. The DNA of the CDR3 is TGTGCCAGTAGTATCGGAGGGCGCGAGCAGTACTTC.

The rearrangement uses TRBV5-4 and TRBJ1-4, with D maybe TRBD1 (6 bases). CDR1 SGHNT and CDR2 YYREEE come from the germline V gene (reference sequence). CDR3 length: 16 residues. Trimming took off 0 bases at V and 1 base at J, with 10 bases between the two ends. The CDR3 here is CASSLADSGTNEKLFF. The CDR3 nucleotides are TGTGCCAGCAGCTTGGCGGACAGTGGAACTAATGAAAAACTGTTTTTT.

DNA of the CDR3: TGTGCCAGCTCGCAGACAGGGTCCACTGAAGCTTTCTTT. This codes for CASSQTGSTEAFF. This chain joins TRBV18 and TRBJ1-1; TRBD1 aligns across 7 bases. Germline trimming cut 6 bases from V and 4 bases from J; bases unmatched to any gene: 5. The CDR3 is 13 amino acids. Germline CDR1 reads KGHSH; CDR2 reads LQKENI. The variable domain in full, with the rest retrieved from reference TRBV18 and TRBJ1-1, is NAGVMQNPRHLVRRRGQEARLRCSPMKGHSHVYWYRQLPEEGLKFMVYLQKENIIDESGMPKERFSAEFPKEGPSILRIQQVVRGDSAAYFCASSQTGSTEAFFGQGTRLTVV.

This clonotype was found a few times. The chain recombines TRBV4-3 with TRBJ2-7; D is perhaps TRBD2 (6 bases). Germline V gives CDR1 LGHNA, CDR2 YSLEER. This CDR3 has 15 amino acids. Trimming stripped 4 bases from V and 5 bases from J, with 18 bases between. The CDR3 is CASSLWTGEKNEQYF. As DNA, the CDR3 is TGCGCCAGCAGCCTTTGGACGGGGGAGAAGAACGAGCAGTACTTC.

This chain links TRBV12-3 or TRBV12-4 with TRBJ2-7; a weak D match, TRBD1 (5 bases). CDR3 length equals 12 residues. V was trimmed by 5 bases and J by 4 bases, leaving 9 bases between them. CDR3 DNA: TGTGCCAGCAGTGTACAGGAGTACGAGCAGTACTTC. Translating it yields CASSVQEYEQYF.